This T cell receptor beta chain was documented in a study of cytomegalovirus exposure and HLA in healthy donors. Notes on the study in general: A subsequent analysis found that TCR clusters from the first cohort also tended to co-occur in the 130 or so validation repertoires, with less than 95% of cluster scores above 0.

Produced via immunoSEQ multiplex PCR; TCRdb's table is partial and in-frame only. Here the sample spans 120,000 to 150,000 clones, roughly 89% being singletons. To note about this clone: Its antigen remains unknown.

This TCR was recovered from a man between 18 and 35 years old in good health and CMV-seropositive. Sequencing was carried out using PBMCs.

CDR3 sequence: CASSPGAGGLDTEAFF. The CDR3 coding sequence is TGCGCCAGCAGCCCGGGGGCAGGGGGTTTGGACACTGAAGCTTTCTTT. This chain links TRBV5-1 with TRBJ1-1; 7 nucleotides match TRBD1. This CDR3 is 16 amino acids long. V lost 4 bases to trimming and J lost 3 bases; unmatched junction nucleotides: 12. Germline V CDR1 and CDR2: SGHRS, YFSETQ.